What follows describes a single TCR beta chain. The target antigen is unknown. Broader study findings: The TCR gene usage of tumor memory CD4+ T cells clustered together with blood and lymph node memory CD4+ cells and with lymph node naive CD4+ cells.

This CDR3 has 13 residues. V was clipped by 7 bases and J by 5 bases, with 15 bases between them. TCRdb reprocessed the 5' RACE reads with MiXCR, giving one entry per CDR3 protein. Of tens of thousands of distinct CDR3 sequences listed, around 26% were seen once; the top ten hold under 2.5%. The rearrangement links TRBV12-3 or TRBV12-4 to TRBJ2-7; D gene ambiguous. Material: naive CD4+ T cells sorted from blood. The subset denotes: naive CD4+ T cells, CD4+CD45RA+CD25-. The clonotype was recovered from a female donor with breast cancer. CDR3 in DNA: TGTGCCAGCACTTGGACGGACCTTAACGAGCAGTACTTC. It yields the protein CASTWTDLNEQYF.